This T cell receptor beta chain emerged from a study of blood T cell repertoires in COVID-19. Overall study: From the United States, Italy and Spain came samples of acute and convalescent COVID-19. PBMCs, B-cell-depleted T cells, or T cells were the source of the cDNA or gDNA that made up the material.

Per the study methods: Nucleated cell counts were estimated from reference gene primer amplification. The assay was immunoSEQ multiplex PCR, and TCRdb's table has in-frame clones only and misses some. V, J and clone size derive from that table, while D and trimming were established from the DNA sequence. The sample consists of 150,000 to 200,000 clones, over 75% of them appearing once. From germline, CDR1 is MNHEY and CDR2 SVGAGI. Trimming left V 4 bases short and J 4 bases short, with 7 bases between. CDR3 length: 12 amino acids. The rearrangement uses TRBV6-5 and TRBJ1-2; D may be TRBD1 (5 bases). The origin of this receptor is a woman older than 75 with acute or convalescent COVID-19. Sequencing used peripheral blood. The CDR3 bases are TGTGCCAGCAGTTGGGGCAGCTATGGCTACACCTTC. Translation gives CASSWGSYGYTF.